A single sample gave rise to the 29 T cell receptor beta chains below, sequenced in a study of cytomegalovirus exposure and HLA in healthy donors. Amplification used 60 Vbeta primers and 13 Jbeta primers. Only in-frame clones appear in the TCRdb table, and some are missing; sequencing was by immunoSEQ multiplex PCR. In the table there are approximately 140,000 clones, approximately 83% of which are singletons. The sample comprised PBMCs. Receptors were obtained from a girl aged 2 to 10 in good health and CMV-seronegative.

The rearrangement joins TRBV28 to TRBJ2-1, with 9 bases lining up with TRBD1. This CDR3 is built from 17 residues. The trim removed 2 bases at V and 5 bases at J, leaving 10 bases unmatched. CDR1 is MDHEN, CDR2 SYDVKM, per germline. CDR3 sequence: CASSLGSWTGANNEQFF. The CDR3 nucleotides are TGTGCCAGCAGTTTAGGGTCGTGGACAGGGGCGAACAATGAGCAGTTCTTC.

The chain is built from TRBV10-3 and TRBJ1-6; weak D call: TRBD1 (6 bases). Germline CDR1 is ENHRY and CDR2 is SYGVKD. This CDR3 is built from 16 residues. The V end lost 3 bases, the J end lost 4 bases, and 13 bases lay between the germline ends. The CDR3 loop is CAISDTGRGYNSPLHF. In DNA, the CDR3 is TGTGCCATCAGTGATACAGGTAGGGGGTATAATTCACCCCTCCACTTT.

The chain couples TRBV4-2 to TRBJ1-1, with D possibly TRBD1 on 5 matching bases. Germline loops: CDR1 LGHNA, CDR2 YNFKEQ. V lost 0 bases and J 5 bases, leaving 16 bases between the germline ends. This CDR3 spans 16 amino acids. The CDR3 region is CASSQDRGGVGTEAFF. In DNA form, the CDR3 reads TGTGCCAGCAGCCAAGATCGGGGAGGGGTGGGTACTGAAGCTTTCTTT.

J is TRBJ2-1 and V is TRBV29-1; 7 nucleotides align to TRBD1. J lost 4 bases, V lost 4 bases, and 4 bases had no gene match. This CDR3 has 13 residues. Germline-derived CDR1 and CDR2 are SQVTM and ANQGSEA. CDR3 loop: CSVVTGAYNEQFF. CDR3 coding DNA: TGCAGCGTTGTAACAGGGGCTTACAATGAGCAGTTCTTC.

The chain uses TRBV19 and TRBJ2-7, with D tentatively TRBD2 (6 bases). The CDR3 consists of 13 residues. The V gene's germline CDR1 is LNHDA and CDR2 SQIVND (reference sequence). V dropped 4 bases and J dropped 2 bases, with 9 bases sitting between them. In nucleotides, the CDR3 is TGTGCCAGTAGTAGGGGAGGACCCTACGAGCAGTACTTC. Residues: CASSRGGPYEQYF.

This clone was picked up a small number of times. The V call is TRBV7-3, the J call TRBJ1-6, with D hard to call. Germline CDR1 SGHTA, CDR2 FQGTGA. V was shortened by 2 bases and J by 10 bases, with 9 bases between the two germline ends. The CDR3 runs to 13 residues. CDR3 DNA: TGTGCCAGCAGCTTAGAGAGGCAGTCACCCCTCCACTTT. This sequence encodes CASSLERQSPLHF.

The rearrangement uses TRBV28 and TRBJ2-7; TRBD1 aligns across 9 bases. The CDR3 runs 16 residues. Trimming cost V 2 bases and J 3 bases; bases outside gene matches: 8. The germline V gene encodes CDR1 MDHEN and CDR2 SYDVKM. In DNA, the CDR3 is TGTGCCAGCAGTTTAACGCTCGGACAGGGGATCTACGAGCAGTACTTC. Translating gives CASSLTLGQGIYEQYF. The variable domain in full, completed from reference TRBV28 and TRBJ2-7, reads DVKVTQSSRYLVKRTGEKVFLECVQDMDHENMFWYRQDPGLGLRLIYFSYDVKMKEKGDIPEGYSVSREKKERFSLILESASTNQTSMYLCASSLTLGQGIYEQYFGPGTRLTVT.

This clone was detected only once. The V and J genes are TRBV9 and TRBJ2-7, with 9 bases matching TRBD2. Trimming took 0 bases from V and 3 from J; bases not matched to a gene: 4. CDR3 length equals 15 residues. Germline CDR1 and CDR2: SGDLS and YYNGEE. CDR3 nucleotides: TGTGCCAGCAGCGTAGAAGGCGGGGGGGTCTACGAGCAGTACTTC. Translating gives CASSVEGGGVYEQYF.

The V and J genes are TRBV2 and TRBJ2-3; 13 bases are shared with TRBD2. The germline CDR1 and CDR2 sequences are SNHLY and FYNNEI. This CDR3 region has 18 residues. The J segment lost 0 bases and the V segment lost 4 bases, leaving 7 bases of the junction unmatched. CDR3 DNA sequence: TGTGCCAGCAGTGGACTAGCGGGAGGCCTGAGTAGCACAGATACGCAGTATTTT. It encodes CASSGLAGGLSSTDTQYF.

This clone appeared once. The genes are TRBV18 and TRBJ1-1, with D possibly TRBD1 on 5 matching bases. This CDR3 is 14 amino acids long. Trimming pared 5 bases from V and 1 base from J, leaving 11 bases between. Per germline, CDR1 KGHSH and CDR2 LQKENI. CDR3 nucleotide sequence: TGTGCCAGCTCAATTAGGGGTCCGAACACTGAAGCTTTCTTT. Translated: CASSIRGPNTEAFF.

The CDR3 DNA sequence: TGTGCCTGGAGTGTTCCCTCGGCGGTTAAGTACTTC. It is translated as CAWSVPSAVKYF. This chain joins TRBV30 and TRBJ2-5; unclear D gene. The CDR3 covers 12 residues. Per germline, CDR1 GTSNPN and CDR2 SVGIG (reference sequence). V lost 0 bases and J lost 12, with 14 bases in between. Filled out from reference TRBV30 and TRBJ2-5, the complete variable domain reads SQTIHQWPATLVQPVGSPLSLECTVEGTSNPNLYWYRQAAGRGLQLLFYSVGIGQISSEVPQNLSASRPQDRQFILSSKKLLLSDSGFYLCAWSVPSAVKYFGPGTRLLVL.

This chain joins TRBV12-1 and TRBJ2-2; the table assigns TRBD2, which was not confirmed against the DNA. TRBV12-1 is designated a pseudogene. This CDR3 contains 17 residues. The DNA for the CDR3 is TGTGCCAGCAGCTTTAGGCCTCCAAGAGGGATCACCGGGGAGCTGTTTTTT. Protein: CASSFRPPRGITGELFF.

This clone was detected only a few times. The CDR3 sequence is CATPLGQGGNQPQHF. The DNA for the CDR3 is TGTGCCACCCCCCTGGGACAGGGCGGCAATCAGCCCCAGCATTTT. V and J are TRBV19 and TRBJ1-5; 9 nucleotides line up with TRBD1. J lost 2 bases, V lost 10 bases, and 9 bases had no gene match. Germline CDR1 LNHDA, CDR2 SQIVND (reference sequence). This CDR3 is built from 15 residues.

The chain combines TRBV10-2 with TRBJ2-7; 9 nucleotides align to TRBD1. The germline V gene has CDR1 WSHSY and CDR2 SAAADI. The CDR3 is made up of 14 amino acids. V lost 6 bases and J lost 4; bases outside the gene matches: 7. The CDR3 DNA follows: TGCGCCAGCAGGACGGGACAGGGAGTATACGAGCAGTACTTC. Its translation is CASRTGQGVYEQYF.

The chain combines TRBV4-2 with TRBJ1-1, with D perhaps matching TRBD1 (6 bases). CDR1 is LGHNA and CDR2 is YNFKEQ in the germline V gene. Trimming shortened V by 3 bases and J by 4 bases, and 9 bases separated the two germline ends. The CDR3 consists of 13 residues. The CDR3 DNA sequence: TGTGCCAGCAGCCATCTGGGGGCCACTGAAGCTTTCTTT. It yields the protein CASSHLGATEAFF.

The genes are TRBV30 and TRBJ2-7; 7 bases are shared with TRBD2. The V segment lost 5 bases and the J segment 0 bases; nucleotides outside the gene matches: 10. The CDR3 is 15 residues long. Germline V gene sequence: CDR1 GTSNPN, CDR2 SVGIG (reference sequence). The CDR3 region is CAWDKGGGSSYEQYF. In DNA form, the CDR3 reads TGTGCCTGGGATAAGGGCGGCGGGAGCTCCTACGAGCAGTACTTC. The complete variable domain, with remaining parts taken from reference TRBV30 and TRBJ2-7, reads SQTIHQWPATLVQPVGSPLSLECTVEGTSNPNLYWYRQAAGRGLQLLFYSVGIGQISSEVPQNLSASRPQDRQFILSSKKLLLSDSGFYLCAWDKGGGSSYEQYFGPGTRLTVT.

This rearrangement joins TRBV4-3 to TRBJ2-5; D is ambiguous. V was clipped by 0 bases and J by 0 bases, with 17 bases between them. The germline CDR1 and CDR2 sequences are LGHNA and YSLEER. This CDR3 contains 18 residues. The DNA for the CDR3 is TGCGCCAGCAGCCAAGAAGAGCCACTAACCAAAGACCAAGAGACCCAGTACTTC. Its translation is CASSQEEPLTKDQETQYF.

V and J are TRBV30 and TRBJ2-5; 12 bases are shared with TRBD2. Trimming at V came to 1 base and at J to 5 bases, leaving 5 bases not matched to a gene. The CDR3 consists of 15 residues. CDR1 GTSNPN and CDR2 SVGIG come from the germline V gene (reference sequence). This CDR3 reads CAWSGGTSGGETQYF. Written as DNA, the CDR3 is TGTGCCTGGAGTGGAGGAACTAGCGGGGGGGAGACCCAGTACTTC.

The V call is TRBV5-1, the J call TRBJ1-5; a weak D match, TRBD1 (5 bases). The CDR3 is 15 residues long. Germline V lookup: CDR1 SGHRS, CDR2 YFSETQ. V dropped 2 bases and J dropped 3 bases, with 12 bases sitting between them. The CDR3 DNA sequence: TGCGCCAGCAGCTTCGGGAGGGGCAACAATCAGCCCCAGCATTTT. It encodes CASSFGRGNNQPQHF.

The rearrangement links TRBV7-3 to TRBJ2-3; D remains unclear. Germline lookup yields CDR1 SGHTA and CDR2 FQGTGA. The CDR3 contains 12 residues. V lost 3 bases and J lost 7, with 8 bases in between. CDR3 amino acids: CASSFDRNTQYF. The CDR3 DNA reads TGTGCCAGCAGCTTTGATAGAAATACGCAGTATTTT.

The chain employs TRBV14 and TRBJ1-2, with TRBD1 matching 7 bases. V was clipped by 1 base and J by 2 bases; unmatched bases: 10. This CDR3 has 17 residues. Germline V gives CDR1 SGHDN, CDR2 FVKESK. The DNA of the CDR3 is TGTGCCAGCAGCCAAGGGACACGACAGGGCCGCAACTATGGCTACACCTTC. This encodes CASSQGTRQGRNYGYTF.

The chain is built from TRBV12-5 and TRBJ2-7, with 8 bases that match TRBD2. V lost 1 base, J lost 2 bases, and 4 bases stayed unmatched. From germline, CDR1 is LGHNT and CDR2 FRNRAP. This CDR3 is built from 15 residues. For the CDR3, the DNA is TGTGCTAGTGGTTTGGGACCCGGGGGGGCCTACGAGCAGTACTTC. Its protein product is CASGLGPGGAYEQYF. Variable domain in full (rest from reference TRBV12-5 and TRBJ2-7): DARVTQTPRHKVTEMGQEVTMRCQPILGHNTVFWYRQTMMQGLELLAYFRNRAPLDDSGMPKDRFSAEMPDATLATLKIQPSEPRDSAVYFCASGLGPGGAYEQYFGPGTRLTVT.

This clone was seen a few times. The V call is TRBV27, the J call TRBJ1-5; D remains ambiguous. Trimming left V 8 bases short and J 0 bases short, with 11 bases between. Germline loops: CDR1 MNHEY, CDR2 SMNVEV (reference sequence). This CDR3 region has 14 residues. The CDR3 spells CASSMRYSNQPQHF. Here the CDR3 DNA reads TGTGCCAGCTCTATGAGATATAGCAATCAGCCCCAGCATTTT.

The rearrangement links TRBV6-5 to TRBJ2-7; D is perhaps TRBD2 (6 bases). The V and J ends lost 2 bases and 3 bases respectively, with 8 bases between them. The CDR3 is 13 amino acids. Germline CDR1 MNHEY, CDR2 SVGAGI. The CDR3 DNA reads as TGTGCCAGCAGTTACGGGACTCTCTACGAGCAGTACTTC. It specifies CASSYGTLYEQYF.

This clone was seen once. The V gene is TRBV10-3, the J gene TRBJ2-1; tentatively, D is TRBD2 (6 bases). Per the germline V gene, CDR1 is ENHRY and CDR2 is SYGVKD. Trimming removed 1 base from V and 2 bases from J, with 15 bases in between. This CDR3 is built from 17 residues. In DNA form, the CDR3 reads TGTGCCATCAGTGAGTATAGGGCGGGGAGGACCTACAATGAGCAGTTCTTC. Translation gives CAISEYRAGRTYNEQFF.

The rearrangement links TRBV19 to TRBJ2-4; TRBD2 aligns across 7 bases. Losses at the gene ends were 4 bases for V and 2 bases for J; bases not matched to a gene: 11. CDR1 is LNHDA and CDR2 is SQIVND in the germline V gene (reference sequence). This CDR3 region has 17 residues. The CDR3 sequence: CASSRGLTGWTKNIQYF. The CDR3 nucleotides are TGTGCCAGTAGTAGGGGACTAACGGGATGGACCAAAAACATTCAGTACTTC.

The genes are TRBV30 and TRBJ2-3; possibly TRBD2 for D (7 bases). CDR3 length: 14 amino acids. In germline, CDR1 is GTSNPN, CDR2 SVGIG (reference sequence). The V end was cut by 2 bases, the J end by 4 bases, with 13 bases between. The CDR3 protein is CAWSRGGGADTQYF. The DNA for the CDR3 is TGTGCCTGGAGTAGGGGGGGCGGGGCAGATACGCAGTATTTT.

V and J are TRBV6-6 and TRBJ1-1, with 11 bases lining up with TRBD1. V gave up 5 bases and J gave up 5 bases; unmatched junction bases: 7. This CDR3 has 15 amino acids. Germline CDR1 and CDR2: MNHNY and SVGAGI (reference sequence). CDR3 coding DNA: TGTGCCAGCAGTACCCCCAGGGACAGGGGGACTGAAGCTTTCTTT. Translation gives CASSTPRDRGTEAFF.

This sequence joins TRBV30 and TRBJ1-2; D remains unclear. CDR3 length equals 15 residues. The V end lost 4 bases, the J end lost 8 bases, and 23 bases lay between the germline ends. Germline V gives CDR1 GTSNPN, CDR2 SVGIG (reference sequence). The CDR3 region is CAWTISLGSGEGYTF. In nucleotides, the CDR3 is TGTGCCTGGACCATTAGTCTCGGGAGTGGGGAAGGCTACACCTTC. The whole variable domain, filled in from reference TRBV30 and TRBJ1-2, reads SQTIHQWPATLVQPVGSPLSLECTVEGTSNPNLYWYRQAAGRGLQLLFYSVGIGQISSEVPQNLSASRPQDRQFILSSKKLLLSDSGFYLCAWTISLGSGEGYTFGSGTRLTVV.